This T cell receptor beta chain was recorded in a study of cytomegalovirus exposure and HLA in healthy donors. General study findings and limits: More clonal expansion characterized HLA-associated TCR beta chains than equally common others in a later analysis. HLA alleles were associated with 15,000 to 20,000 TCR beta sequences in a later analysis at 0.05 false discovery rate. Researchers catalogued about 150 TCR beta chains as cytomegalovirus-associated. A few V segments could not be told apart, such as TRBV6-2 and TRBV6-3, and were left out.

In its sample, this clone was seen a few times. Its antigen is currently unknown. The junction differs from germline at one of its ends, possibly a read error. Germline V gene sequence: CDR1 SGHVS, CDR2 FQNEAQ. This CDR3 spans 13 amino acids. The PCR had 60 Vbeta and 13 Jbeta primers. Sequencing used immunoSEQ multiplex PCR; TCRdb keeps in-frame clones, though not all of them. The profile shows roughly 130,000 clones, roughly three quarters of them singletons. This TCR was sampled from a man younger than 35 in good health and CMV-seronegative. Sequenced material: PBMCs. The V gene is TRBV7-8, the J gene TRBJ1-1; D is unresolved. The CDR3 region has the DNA TGTGCCAGCACCTTAACGAGGAACACTGAAGCTTTCTTT. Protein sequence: CASTLTRNTEAFF.